This T cell receptor (beta chain) emerged from a study of technical replicates of blood from a few donors. TCRdb's table, derived via immunoSEQ multiplex PCR, lists solely in-frame clones and lacks some. The table has approximately 52,000 clones, around 90% seen once. The ends lost 4 bases at V and 6 bases at J; junction bases unmatched: 5. In germline, CDR1 is SGHDT, CDR2 YYEEEE. This CDR3 comprises 14 residues. The V and J genes are TRBV5-6 and TRBJ2-3; TRBD2 aligns across 10 bases. This receptor was taken from a human donor in good health. Some clones in this sample may be carry-over from other donors' samples. Sequenced sample: PBMCs. The CDR3 region is CASSHLAGVDTQYF. Written as DNA, the CDR3 is TGTGCCAGCAGCCATCTAGCGGGGGTCGATACGCAGTATTTT.